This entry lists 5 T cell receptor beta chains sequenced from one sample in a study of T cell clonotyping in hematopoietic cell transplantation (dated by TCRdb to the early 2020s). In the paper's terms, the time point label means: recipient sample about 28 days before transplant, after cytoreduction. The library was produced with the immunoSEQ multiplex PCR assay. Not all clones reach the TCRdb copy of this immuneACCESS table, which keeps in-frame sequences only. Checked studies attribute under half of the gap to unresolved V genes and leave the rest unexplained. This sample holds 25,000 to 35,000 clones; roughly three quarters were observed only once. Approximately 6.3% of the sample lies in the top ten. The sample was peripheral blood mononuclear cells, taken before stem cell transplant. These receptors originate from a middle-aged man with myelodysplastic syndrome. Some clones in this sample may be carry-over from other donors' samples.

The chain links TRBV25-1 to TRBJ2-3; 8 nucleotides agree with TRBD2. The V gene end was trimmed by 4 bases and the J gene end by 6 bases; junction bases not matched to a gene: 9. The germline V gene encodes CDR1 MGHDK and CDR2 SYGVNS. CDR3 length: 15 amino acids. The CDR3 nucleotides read TGTGCCAGCAGTGCACTAGCGGAATTCAAGGATACGCAGTATTTT. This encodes CASSALAEFKDTQYF. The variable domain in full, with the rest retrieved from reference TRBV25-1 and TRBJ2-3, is EADIYQTPRYLVIGTGKKITLECSQTMGHDKMYWYQQDPGMELHLIHYSYGVNSTEKGDLSSESTVSRIRTEHFPLTLESARPSHTSQYLCASSALAEFKDTQYFGPGTRLTVL.

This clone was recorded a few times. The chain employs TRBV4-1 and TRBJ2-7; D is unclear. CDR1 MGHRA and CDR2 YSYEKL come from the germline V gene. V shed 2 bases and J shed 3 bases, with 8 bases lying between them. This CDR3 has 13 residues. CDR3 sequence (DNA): TGCGCCAGCAGCCAACCGCCCTACTACGAGCAGTACTTC. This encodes CASSQPPYYEQYF.

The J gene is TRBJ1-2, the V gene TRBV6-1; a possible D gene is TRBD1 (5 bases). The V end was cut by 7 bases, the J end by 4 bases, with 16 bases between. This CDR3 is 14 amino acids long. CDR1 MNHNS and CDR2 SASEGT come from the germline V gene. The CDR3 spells CASKQEGAGYGYTF. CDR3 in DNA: TGTGCCAGCAAGCAAGAAGGGGCGGGCTATGGCTACACCTTC.

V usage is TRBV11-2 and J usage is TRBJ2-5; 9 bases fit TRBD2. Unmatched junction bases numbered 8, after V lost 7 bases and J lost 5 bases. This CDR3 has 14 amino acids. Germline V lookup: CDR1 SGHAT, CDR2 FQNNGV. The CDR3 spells CASTYSGGRETQYF. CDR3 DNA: TGTGCCAGCACCTATAGCGGGGGTCGGGAGACCCAGTACTTC.

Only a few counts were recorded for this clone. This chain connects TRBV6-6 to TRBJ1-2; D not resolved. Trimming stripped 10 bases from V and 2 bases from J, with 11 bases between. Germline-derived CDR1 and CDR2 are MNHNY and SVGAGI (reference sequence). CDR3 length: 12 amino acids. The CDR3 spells CAIYGRNYGYTF. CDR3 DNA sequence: TGTGCCATATACGGGAGGAACTATGGCTACACCTTC.